This T cell receptor (beta chain) appears in the sequencing data of a study of cytomegalovirus exposure and HLA in healthy donors. PCR was performed using 60 Vbeta and 13 Jbeta primers. TCRdb keeps only in-frame clones here, not all; method: immunoSEQ multiplex PCR. The sample yields about 57,000 clones, roughly 83% seen once. Study-wide results and limits: A list of 164 TCR beta chains associated with cytomegalovirus was given. TCR beta V- and J-gene trimming was later associated with a missense DCLRE1C variant.

The CDR3 length is 13 residues. CDR1 MNHEY and CDR2 SMNVEV come from the germline V gene (reference sequence). V shed 5 bases and J 4 bases; nucleotides not matched to a gene: 2. A word on this clone: The antigen is unknown.

Sample: PBMCs. The chain uses TRBV27 and TRBJ2-1, with 7 bases identical to TRBD2. This TCR derives from a man aged 25 to 45 in good health and CMV-seronegative. The CDR3 region is CASSGGEYNEQFF. DNA of the CDR3: TGTGCCAGCAGTGGGGGGGAATACAATGAGCAGTTCTTC.